The clone carrying this TCR beta chain showed up just a few times. This record comes from a study of blood T cell repertoires in COVID-19. Generated by immunoSEQ multiplex PCR, the TCRdb table keeps only in-frame clones and is missing some. Of under 400,000 clones in the sample, roughly 87% are singletons; the top ten hold 3% to 4.5%. Sequencing input: peripheral blood. The source is an older woman with COVID-19, enrolled during active disease.

The DNA for the CDR3 is TGTGCCACCGAAACTAATATCCAGGGGGAAAAACTGTTTTTT. Protein: CATETNIQGEKLFF. V is TRBV2 and J is TRBJ1-4; tentative D call: TRBD1 (6 bases). There are 14 residues in the CDR3. V gave up 10 bases and J gave up 8 bases, with 20 bases separating them. CDR1 SNHLY and CDR2 FYNNEI come from the germline V gene.